These 13 T cell receptor beta chains were all obtained from the same sample, sequenced in a study of Graves' ophthalmopathy and Graves' hyperthyroidism. Amplifying from RNA transcripts, the study obtained TCR beta CDR3 regions. HTBI primers were used in a first-round RT-PCR, which preceded a second-round multiplex PCR. TCRdb re-called the multiplex PCR reads through MiXCR, storing one row per CDR3 protein. This table has 500,000 to 700,000 distinct CDR3 sequences, 22% appearing once. Sequenced sample: peripheral blood. These receptor sequences come from a young woman with stable Graves' hyperthyroidism. Some clones in this sample may be carry-over from other donors' samples.

The sample holds a few counts of this clonotype. V is TRBV11-2 and J is TRBJ1-1, with D perhaps matching TRBD1 (5 bases). V gave up 5 bases and J gave up 2 bases, with 24 bases separating them. The CDR3 has 18 residues. Germline CDR1 reads SGHAT; CDR2 reads FQNNGV. The CDR3 region has the DNA TGTGCCAGCAGCCCTTTCGGTCTTGGCAGGGCCCTTAACACTGAAGCTTTCTTT. Amino acids: CASSPFGLGRALNTEAFF.

V gene TRBV12-3 or TRBV12-4 combines with J gene TRBJ1-6, with D possibly being TRBD1 (5 bases). The CDR3 is 16 residues long. V lost 3 bases and J 10 bases, leaving 19 bases between the germline ends. Here the CDR3 DNA reads TGTGCCAGCAGTTTTTTCGTGGGGGTAGGAAACTCACCCCTCCACTTT. Its protein product is CASSFFVGVGNSPLHF.

This clonotype occurred many times. This sequence joins TRBV6-1 and TRBJ2-7, with TRBD1 as a possible D gene (6 bases). V lost 6 bases and J lost 0, with 15 bases in between. The length of the CDR3 is 15 residues. The V gene's germline CDR1 is MNHNS and CDR2 SASEGT. The CDR3 loop is CASSPGAEPSYEQYF. The CDR3, as DNA: TGTGCCAGCAGCCCAGGGGCGGAACCCTCCTACGAGCAGTACTTC.

This clonotype was seen only once. A much more abundant neighbour one base away suggests this may be a read error. This chain joins TRBV24-1 and TRBJ2-2, with unresolved D. The germline CDR1 and CDR2 sequences are KGHDR and SFDVKD. This CDR3 is built from 16 residues. CDR3 DNA: TGTGCCACCAGTGATTTTGGGGATTTTAACACCTGGGAGCTGTTTTTT. Its translation is CATSDFGDFNTWELFF.

The chain joins TRBV6-1 to TRBJ2-7; possibly TRBD2 for D (5 bases). This CDR3 has 13 residues. Trimming removed 8 bases from V and 1 base from J, with 12 bases in between. CDR1 and CDR2 from the germline V gene are MNHNS and SASEGT. Written as DNA, the CDR3 is TGTGCCAGCGGTCGGACGGGATCCTACGAGCAGTACTTC. This sequence encodes CASGRTGSYEQYF.

Remarks on this clonotype: This may come from a read error, since a much larger clone is one base off. The chain uses TRBV3-1 and TRBJ2-7; 9 bases are a match to TRBD2. Per the germline V gene, CDR1 is LGHDT and CDR2 is YNNKEL (reference sequence). This CDR3 is built from 15 residues. This CDR3 is CAGSQAGLAIHEQYF. The CDR3, as DNA: TGTGCCGGCAGCCAAGCGGGACTAGCTATCCACGAGCAGTACTTC.

This clonotype was counted many times. The J gene is TRBJ1-2, the V gene TRBV15; 9 nucleotides match TRBD1. CDR1 is LNHNV and CDR2 is YYDKDF in the germline V gene (reference sequence). The CDR3 runs 15 residues. The V and J ends lost 6 bases and 4 bases, in that order; junction bases with no gene match: 9. The CDR3 DNA reads TGTGCCACCAGGCCTAGGGACAGGGAAGTCTATGGCTACACCTTC. Amino acid sequence: CATRPRDREVYGYTF. Variable domain in full (rest from reference TRBV15 and TRBJ1-2): DAMVIQNPRYQVTQFGKPVTLSCSQTLNHNVMYWYQQKSSQAPKLLFHYYDKDFNNEADTPDNFQSRRPNTSFCFLDIRSPGLGDTAMYLCATRPRDREVYGYTFGSGTRLTVV.

The chain carries TRBV4-2 and TRBJ1-1; D not certain. Trimming cost V 1 base and J 5 bases, with 14 bases left between them. Per germline, CDR1 LGHNA and CDR2 YNFKEQ. The CDR3 contains 15 residues. The CDR3 loop reads CASSQGPTGDTEAFF. CDR3 sequence (DNA): TGTGCCAGCAGCCAAGGACCAACCGGGGATACTGAAGCTTTCTTT.

The sample holds many counts of this clonotype. This chain joins TRBV5-1 and TRBJ1-1, with 9 bases aligning to TRBD1. V shed 4 bases, J shed 3 bases, and the junction held 10 bases outside the gene matches. CDR1 is SGHRS and CDR2 is YFSETQ in the germline V gene. The CDR3 has 16 amino acids. The CDR3 reads CASSPLLTGGHTEAFF. In DNA form, the CDR3 reads TGCGCCAGCAGCCCCCTCCTGACAGGGGGTCACACTGAAGCTTTCTTT.

The CDR3 protein is CASSLGSGRYIQYF. The CDR3 coding sequence is TGTGCCAGCAGTTTAGGCTCCGGGAGGTACATTCAGTACTTC. The chain links TRBV12-3 or TRBV12-4 to TRBJ2-4; 7 bases line up with TRBD2. V dropped 1 base and J dropped 8; count of bases not matched to a gene: 5. This CDR3 spans 14 amino acids.

Concerning this clonotype: This may be a read error, as it is one base from a much larger clone. The chain recombines TRBV20-1 with TRBJ1-1, with D possibly matching TRBD1 (5 bases). V gave up 8 bases and J gave up 1 base, with 14 bases separating them. From germline, CDR1 is DFQATT and CDR2 SNEGSKA (reference sequence). CDR3 length equals 13 residues. The chain's CDR3 is CSTSMGGNTEAFF. CDR3 sequence (DNA): TGCAGTACTTCCATGGGGGGGAACACTGAAGCTTTCTTT.

This clonotype came up many times. The V call is TRBV20-1, the J call TRBJ1-3; no firm D call. The CDR3 runs to 14 residues. Germline V gives CDR1 DFQATT, CDR2 SNEGSKA (reference sequence). Trimming left V 0 bases short and J 0 bases short, with 6 bases between. The chain's CDR3 is CSARDPDSGNTIYF. The CDR3 DNA follows: TGCAGTGCTAGAGATCCTGACTCTGGAAACACCATATATTTT.

The genes are TRBV6-2 or TRBV6-3 and TRBJ2-7; possibly TRBD2 for D (6 bases). V lost 2 bases and J 3 bases, leaving 11 bases between the germline ends. Germline V CDR1 and CDR2: MNHEY, SVGEGT. The CDR3 runs 14 residues. This chain's CDR3 is CASSYGNGGYEQYF. The CDR3 coding sequence is TGTGCCAGCAGTTACGGGAACGGGGGCTACGAGCAGTACTTC.